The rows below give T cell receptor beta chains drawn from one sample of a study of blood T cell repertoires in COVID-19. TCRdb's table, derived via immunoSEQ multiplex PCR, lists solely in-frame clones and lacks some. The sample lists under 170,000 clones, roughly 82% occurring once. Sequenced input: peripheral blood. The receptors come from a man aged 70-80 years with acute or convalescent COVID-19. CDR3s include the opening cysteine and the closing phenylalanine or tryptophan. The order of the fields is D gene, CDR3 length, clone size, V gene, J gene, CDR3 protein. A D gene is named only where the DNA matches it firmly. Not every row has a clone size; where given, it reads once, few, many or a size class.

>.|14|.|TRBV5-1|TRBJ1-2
CASSLLQAETGYTF
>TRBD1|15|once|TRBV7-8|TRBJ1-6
CASSLKRDRNSPLHF
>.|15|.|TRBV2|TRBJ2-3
CASSADNPGTDTQYF
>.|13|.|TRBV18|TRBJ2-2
CASSRGDSGELFF
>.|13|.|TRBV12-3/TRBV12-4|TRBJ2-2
CASSPQAAGELFF
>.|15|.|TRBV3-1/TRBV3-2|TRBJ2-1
CASSQELANYNEQFF
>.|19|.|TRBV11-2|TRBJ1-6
CASSLDRTGQGSYNSPLHF
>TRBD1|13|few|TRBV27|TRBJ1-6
CASSGQGMAPLHF
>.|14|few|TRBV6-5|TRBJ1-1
CASTWGGPNTEAFF
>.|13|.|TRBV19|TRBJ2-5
CASSPRYQETQYF
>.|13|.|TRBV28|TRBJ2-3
CASSLPPQDTQYF
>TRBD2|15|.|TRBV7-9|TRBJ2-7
CASSFATAGVYEQYF
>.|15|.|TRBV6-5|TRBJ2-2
CASSYLADSSGELFF
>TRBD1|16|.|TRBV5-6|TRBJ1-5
CASSWGTGSSDQPQHF